These T cell receptor beta chains were read from a single sample in a study of regulatory T cells in long-lasting Graves disease. TCRdb redid the calling of the multiplex PCR reads with MiXCR, one entry per CDR3 protein. The sample lists roughly 450,000 distinct CDR3 sequences; around 20% were seen once. This material consisted of peripheral blood mononuclear cells (PBMCs), taken when the disease was refractory, from a patient treated with antithyroid drugs. The receptors were sampled from a female donor with Graves disease. Each CDR3 is given with its conserved first and last residue. The order of the fields is J gene, V gene, clone size, D gene, CDR3 DNA, CDR3 protein. D genes are given only for firm matches. Some rows have no size entry. The others give once, few or many, or a class for an expanded clone.

>TRBJ2-7|TRBV29-1|many|.
TGCAGCCTCAGTGTGGGGTACGAGCAGTACTTC
CSLSVGYEQYF
>TRBJ1-5|TRBV7-9|many|.
TGTGCCAGCAGGAGAGATGGCAATCAGCCCCAGCATTTT
CASRRDGNQPQHF
>TRBJ2-4|TRBV27|few|.
TGTGCCAGCAGTTTAACGTGGGGATCCAAAAACATTCAGTACTTC
CASSLTWGSKNIQYF
>TRBJ2-7|TRBV11-2|many|.
TGTGCCAGCAGCTTAGAAGCTAACTCGCCCTACGAGCAGTACTTC
CASSLEANSPYEQYF
>TRBJ2-7|TRBV7-3|.|.
TGTGCCAGCAGCTCCTCAGCGGGCTCCTACGAGCAGTACTTC
CASSSSAGSYEQYF
>TRBJ2-5|TRBV12-3/TRBV12-4|once|.
TGTGCCAGCAGCGCCGGGGGAAGTAAGACCCAGTACTTC
CASSAGGSKTQYF
>TRBJ2-7|TRBV20-1|many|TRBD2
TGCAGTGCTAGAAGCGGGGCTAGCGGGAGGTTGGACGAGCAGTACTTC
CSARSGASGRLDEQYF
>TRBJ2-2|TRBV5-1|few|.
TGCGCCAGCAGCTTGTTATGGTCGAACACCGGGGAGCTGTTTTTT
CASSLLWSNTGELFF
>TRBJ2-7|TRBV6-9|many|.
TGTGCCAGCAGTTACGGGGGCGGAGGACCCTACGAGCAGTACTTC
CASSYGGGGPYEQYF
>TRBJ1-5|TRBV7-8|few|.
TGTGCCAGCAGCTTAAGGGGGGTCGGGGTATTAGGCCAGCCCCAGCATTTT
CASSLRGVGVLGQPQHF
>TRBJ2-2|TRBV3-1|.|.
TGTGCCAGCAGCCTCGCAGTGGGGGAGCTGTTTTTT
CASSLAVGELFF
>TRBJ1-1|TRBV7-3|.|TRBD1
TGTGCCAGCAGCCCCGTGGACAGGGGGCAGGTTACTGAAGCTTTCTTT
CASSPVDRGQVTEAFF
>TRBJ2-1|TRBV7-9|few|.
TGTGCCAGCAGCCCGAGGGAGTCCGATGAGCAGTTCTTC
CASSPRESDEQFF
>TRBJ1-4|TRBV7-9|.|TRBD1
TGTGCCAGCAGCTCAGGGGGGGGCCCAAATGAAAAACTGTTTTTT
CASSSGGGPNEKLFF
>TRBJ2-7|TRBV9|.|TRBD2
TGTGCCAGCAGCGAGGCTGCGGGGGATCCCTACGAGCAGTACTTC
CASSEAAGDPYEQYF
>TRBJ1-6|TRBV20-1|.|.
TGCAGTGCTAGAGCTCGGGTTAACTCCTATAATTCACCCCTCCACTTT
CSARARVNSYNSPLHF
>TRBJ2-2|TRBV20-1|.|.
TGCAGTGCTAGAGATCCCGGGGCCACCGGGGAGCTGTTTTTT
CSARDPGATGELFF
>TRBJ2-1|TRBV6-5|.|.
TGTGCCAGCAGTTACAGGGAGAACTACAATGAGCAGTTCTTC
CASSYRENYNEQFF
>TRBJ2-7|TRBV2|.|TRBD2
TGTGCCAGCAGGAAGCGGGAGGCCTACGAGCAGTACTTC
CASRKREAYEQYF
>TRBJ1-5|TRBV4-1|.|.
TGCGCCAGCAGCCAAGAGGGGTATCGCCAGCCCCAGCATTTT
CASSQEGYRQPQHF
>TRBJ2-5|TRBV24-1|.|.
TGTGCCACCAGTAGACTTGGAGAGACCCGGTACTTC
CATSRLGETRYF
>TRBJ2-1|TRBV28|few|TRBD2
TGTGCCAGCAGTTCAACCGGGACTAGAAATGAGCAGTTCTTC
CASSSTGTRNEQFF
>TRBJ1-2|TRBV7-2|.|.
TGTGCCAGCAGCTTAGCAGGGTCTTTGGATGGCTACACCTTC
CASSLAGSLDGYTF
>TRBJ2-7|TRBV19|.|.
TGTGCCAGTAGTATAGGGGAGCTTCACGAGCAGTACTTC
CASSIGELHEQYF
>TRBJ1-1|TRBV7-9|few|.
TGTGCCAGCAGGTCCCCTCTTACTGAAGCTTTCTTT
CASRSPLTEAFF
>TRBJ2-1|TRBV7-3|.|.
TGTGCCAGCAGCTTAGCCGGGGCGCTAACCGTGGTCTTC
CASSLAGALTVVF
>TRBJ2-7|TRBV27|.|TRBD2
TGTGCCAGCAGTTTAAGCGGGAGGGCTATCGAGCAGTACTTC
CASSLSGRAIEQYF
>TRBJ2-7|TRBV19|.|TRBD2
TGTGCCAGTAGTATCGGGGGACTAGCAGCCTACGAGCAGTACTTC
CASSIGGLAAYEQYF
>TRBJ1-5|TRBV29-1|many|.
TGCAGCGTTGAAGGGGACATGAATAGCAATCAGCCCCAGCATTTT
CSVEGDMNSNQPQHF
>TRBJ2-2|TRBV29-1|few|.
TGCAGCGTTGAGGTTCTAGGCAGGAGGAACACCGGGGAGCTGTTTTTT
CSVEVLGRRNTGELFF
>TRBJ1-4|TRBV25-1|.|TRBD1
TGTGCCAGCAGTGACTACAGGGGTAGTAATGAAAAACTGTTTTTT
CASSDYRGSNEKLFF
>TRBJ1-2|TRBV6-1|many|.
TGTGCCAGCAGTAACATCCAGGGAGATGGCTACACCTTC
CASSNIQGDGYTF
>TRBJ1-5|TRBV19|.|TRBD1
TGTGCCAGTATGAGGGACAGGGAAAAAAATCAGCCCCAGCATTTT
CASMRDREKNQPQHF
>TRBJ1-1|TRBV15|.|.
TGTGCCACCAGAAACTTGACAGACACTGAAGCTTTCTTT
CATRNLTDTEAFF
>TRBJ1-2|TRBV11-1|few|TRBD1
TGTGCCAGCAGCTTATCCCAGGGGGCAGTCGGCTACACCTTC
CASSLSQGAVGYTF
>TRBJ1-1|TRBV27|many|.
TGTGCCAGCAGCTTCTCGGGCACTGAAGCTTTCTTT
CASSFSGTEAFF
>TRBJ1-1|TRBV25-1|.|.
TGTGCCAGCAGTGAACTTTCGGGGTTCTCGAACACTGAAGCTTTCTTT
CASSELSGFSNTEAFF
>TRBJ1-2|TRBV6-2/TRBV6-3|many|.
TGTGCCAGCAGTTACGCGTCAGCGGTTTTGGGTAACTATGGCTACACCTTC
CASSYASAVLGNYGYTF
>TRBJ2-7|TRBV30|.|TRBD1
TGTGCCTGCCCACTAACCTTCGGGACAGTACCTTTCTACGAGCAGTACTTC
CACPLTFGTVPFYEQYF
>TRBJ1-3|TRBV29-1|few|TRBD1
TGCAGCATGACAGGGGATGGAAACACCATATATTTT
CSMTGDGNTIYF
>TRBJ2-5|TRBV7-8|many|.
TGTGCCAGCAGCTTAGAGTCGGGGTCGGGGACCCAGTACTTC
CASSLESGSGTQYF
>TRBJ1-1|TRBV12-3/TRBV12-4|few|TRBD1
TGTGCCAGCAGTGGGCCGACAGGGGGCCAGACTGAAGCTTTCTTT
CASSGPTGGQTEAFF